The rows below give T cell receptor beta chains drawn from one sample of a study of cytomegalovirus exposure and HLA in healthy donors. Sequencing was performed with immunoSEQ multiplex PCR; in TCRdb, only in-frame clones are kept and a portion is missing. Here the sample spans approximately 110,000 clones, about 79% being singletons. Sequenced: PBMCs. These receptors all come from a woman between 18 and 29 years old in good health and CMV-seropositive. Both conserved end residues are part of each CDR3. Clone size is given for some rows only: seen once, a few or many times, or a class if the clone is expanded.

J gene | V gene | clone size | CDR3 protein
TRBJ1-1 | TRBV23-1 | NA | CAISQSRHTPGANTEAFF
TRBJ2-7 | TRBV6-1 | NA | CASSEDRRAHEQYF
TRBJ2-3 | TRBV19 | NA | CASSLRGGEDTQYF
TRBJ1-5 | TRBV27 | NA | CASRLTGEDQPQHF
TRBJ1-2 | TRBV6-6 | once | CASSQATGEGYTF
TRBJ2-3 | TRBV7-6 | NA | CASSLGGMGTQYF
TRBJ2-6 | TRBV5-6 | few | CASSRSSGANVLTF
TRBJ1-1 | TRBV6-5 | NA | CASSALGGARSEAFF
TRBJ2-5 | TRBV30 | NA | CACSDRGGTGDFETQYF
TRBJ2-3 | TRBV5-1 | NA | CASSPDGTGLNTQYF
TRBJ1-5 | TRBV10-3 | NA | CAISPPGQPQHF
TRBJ1-1 | TRBV27 | NA | CASSRRRHNTEAFF
TRBJ2-2 | TRBV12-5 | NA | CASALVPGRDPPGLFF
TRBJ2-6 | TRBV9 | NA | CASSATGSGANVLTF
TRBJ2-7 | TRBV27 | once | CASSLSWGHTYEQYF
TRBJ1-1 | TRBV6-5 | NA | CASSREGGDTEAFF
TRBJ2-7 | TRBV7-9 | NA | CASSRRERVANEQYF
TRBJ2-3 | TRBV6-5 | once | CASSEVNPYTQYF
TRBJ2-7 | TRBV11-3 | NA | CASSPPSSYEQYF
TRBJ2-3 | TRBV14 | NA | CASSQEWGVDTQYF
TRBJ1-3 | TRBV4-1 | NA | CASSQVGVPRNTIYF
TRBJ2-7 | TRBV19 | NA | CASTPGQSSYEQYF
TRBJ1-2 | TRBV6-1 | few | CASSLTGDYGYTF
TRBJ2-1 | TRBV27 | NA | CASSLNRYNEQFF
TRBJ2-1 | TRBV14 | once | CASSPRTSQTYNEQFF
TRBJ2-3 | TRBV7-6 | NA | CASSSTGGSLPKTQYF